This T cell receptor beta chain was retrieved from a study of T cell responses to AZD1222 COVID-19 vaccine. Findings and limits, study-wide: It should be noted that donors were predominantly white British and more often female, and clonal diversity was possibly underestimated. Baseline seropositivity characterized only six AZD1222 recipients.

Concerning this clone: Its antigen remains unidentified.

Here immunoSEQ multiplex PCR was the method, and the copy in TCRdb shows in-frame clones only, minus some. The sample carries over 150,000 clones, around 90% recorded once. In germline, CDR1 is SGDLS, CDR2 YYNGEE. The CDR3 has 14 residues. Trimming took 6 bases from V and 1 from J; bases not matched to a gene: 5. The receptor was derived from an adult in good health. The chain has TRBV9 and TRBJ2-5, with TRBD1 matching 8 bases. The source was peripheral blood, collected on day 0 of AZD1222 vaccination. The CDR3 loop is CASTTGVLQETQYF. CDR3 nucleotides: TGTGCCAGCACGACAGGGGTCCTCCAAGAGACCCAGTACTTC.